Below are 24 T cell receptor beta chains sequenced from a single sample in a study of blood T cell repertoires in COVID-19. Clones were read by immunoSEQ multiplex PCR, and TCRdb kept only the in-frame ones, dropping some. The profile shows 30,000 to 35,000 clones, 80% of them singletons. The sequenced sample was peripheral blood. The receptors shown here come from an elderly man with acute or convalescent COVID-19.

The chain uses TRBV4-3 and TRBJ2-3, with D possibly being TRBD1 (5 bases). The V end was cut by 0 bases, the J end by 4 bases, with 17 bases between. The germline CDR1 and CDR2 sequences are LGHNA and YSLEER. CDR3 length: 17 amino acids. CDR3 DNA: TGCGCCAGCAGCCAAGAAGCCCCTCTCCAGGGTTCAGATACGCAGTATTTT. Amino acid sequence: CASSQEAPLQGSDTQYF.

This clone was observed a single time. The chain joins TRBV7-2 to TRBJ1-1; possibly TRBD1 for D (5 bases). The V end lost 1 base, the J end lost 4 bases, and 10 bases lay between the germline ends. Looked up from germline, CDR1 is SGHTA and CDR2 is FQGNSA. The CDR3 has 14 amino acids. Here the CDR3 reads CASSLEGVSTEAFF. Here the CDR3 DNA reads TGTGCCAGCAGCTTAGAAGGGGTAAGCACTGAAGCTTTCTTT.

V is TRBV6-6 and J is TRBJ2-2; possibly TRBD1 for D (6 bases). Between the trimmed V and J ends, which lost 0 bases and 7 bases, there was a span of 12 bases. The CDR3 totals 15 residues. CDR1 and CDR2 (germline): MNHNY, SVGAGI (reference sequence). Here the CDR3 reads CASSYSGAENGELFF. The DNA for the CDR3 is TGTGCCAGCAGTTACTCGGGGGCGGAAAACGGGGAGCTGTTTTTT.

The rearrangement links TRBV7-2 to TRBJ2-1, with TRBD2 matching 7 bases. The CDR3 is made up of 15 amino acids. In germline, CDR1 is SGHTA, CDR2 FQGNSA. The V and J ends lost 6 bases and 8 bases, in that order; junction bases with no gene match: 13. CDR3 DNA sequence: TGTGCCAGCAGTTCGATCCAGCGGGATCTGCATGAGCAGTTCTTC. This gives the protein CASSSIQRDLHEQFF.

This clone was counted a few times. The chain couples TRBV7-2 to TRBJ2-7; D gene uncertain. V lost 7 bases, J lost 3 bases, and 16 bases lay in between. The germline CDR1 and CDR2 sequences are SGHTA and FQGNSA. The length of the CDR3 is 14 residues. Here the CDR3 reads CASIRDTTFYEQYF. CDR3 sequence (DNA): TGTGCCAGCATCCGCGACACGACCTTCTACGAGCAGTACTTC.

The chain has TRBV2 and TRBJ2-7, with 12 nucleotides matching TRBD1. Trimming took 4 bases from V and 2 from J; bases not matched to a gene: 3. Germline CDR1 and CDR2: SNHLY and FYNNEI. CDR3 length equals 15 residues. In DNA form, the CDR3 reads TGTGCCAGCAGTGCGGGACAGGGGGCGACCTACGAGCAGTACTTC. Its protein product is CASSAGQGATYEQYF. Full variable domain (missing parts from reference TRBV2 and TRBJ2-7): EPEVTQTPSHQVTQMGQEVILRCVPISNHLYFYWYRQILGQKVEFLVSFYNNEISEKSEIFDDQFSVERPDGSNFTLKIRSTKLEDSAMYFCASSAGQGATYEQYFGPGTRLTVT.

The rearrangement joins TRBV10-3 to TRBJ2-5; TRBD1 matches at 8 bases. Germline values: CDR1 ENHRY, CDR2 SYGVKD. V lost 6 bases, J lost 3 bases, and 3 bases stayed unmatched. The CDR3 totals 13 residues. In DNA form, the CDR3 reads TGTGCCATCAGCGCGACAGGGGAAGAGACCCAGTACTTC. The encoded protein is CAISATGEETQYF.

V usage is TRBV5-1 and J usage is TRBJ1-3; the match to TRBD1 covers 11 bases. Germline CDR1 and CDR2: SGHRS and YFSETQ. With V trimmed by 0 bases and J by 0 bases, 5 bases remained unmatched. This CDR3 has 18 residues. The CDR3 DNA sequence: TGCGCCAGCAGCTTGGATGGGACAGGGGGTTCCTCTGGAAACACCATATATTTT. Translation gives CASSLDGTGGSSGNTIYF.

The chain has TRBV1 and TRBJ2-1; TRBD2 is taken as the D call from the table, unchecked against the DNA. TRBV1 is a recognized pseudogene. There are 18 residues in the CDR3. The CDR3 spells CTSSQRAVLPGELNEQFF. Written as DNA, the CDR3 is TGCACCAGCAGCCAAAGAGCCGTCCTACCGGGTGAGTTGAATGAGCAGTTCTTC.

This chain joins TRBV5-1 and TRBJ2-7; 8 bases are a match to TRBD2. This CDR3 has 15 amino acids. V lost 3 bases and J lost 4; bases outside the gene matches: 9. Germline V gene lookup returns CDR1 SGHRS and CDR2 YFSETQ. Here the CDR3 reads CASSSRSGSYYEQYF. CDR3 DNA: TGCGCCAGCAGCTCAAGGAGCGGGAGCTATTACGAGCAGTACTTC.

Of note for this clone: The junction and the germline gene differ at one end; a read error may be behind it. The gene calls are TRBV5-1 and TRBJ2-1; D is perhaps TRBD1 (5 bases). The germline gives CDR1 SGHRS, CDR2 YFSETQ. This CDR3 is built from 13 residues. This CDR3 is CASSLDTYNEQFF. CDR3 bases: TGCGCCAGCAGTTTGGACACATACAATGAGCAGTTCTTC. The full variable domain, its missing parts supplied by reference TRBV5-1 and TRBJ2-1, is KAGVTQTPRYLIKTRGQQVTLSCSPISGHRSVSWYQQTPGQGLQFLFEYFSETQRNKGNFPGRFSGRQFSNSRSEMNVSTLELGDSALYLCASSLDTYNEQFFGPGTRLTVL.

This rearrangement joins TRBV9 to TRBJ2-7; TRBD1 agrees at 8 bases. CDR3 length: 14 amino acids. Germline V gene sequence: CDR1 SGDLS, CDR2 YYNGEE. With V trimmed by 4 bases and J by 6 bases, 9 bases remained unmatched. CDR3 protein: CASSPDRGKREQYF. CDR3 nucleotide sequence: TGTGCCAGCAGCCCTGACAGGGGAAAACGCGAGCAGTACTTC.

The CDR3 protein is CASSRDRGSNSPLHF. CDR3 DNA sequence: TGTGCCAGCAGCAGAGACAGGGGTAGTAATTCACCCCTCCACTTT. This chain connects TRBV7-2 to TRBJ1-6; TRBD1 aligns across 8 bases. V shed 5 bases, J shed 6 bases, and the junction held 6 bases outside the gene matches. The germline V gene encodes CDR1 SGHTA and CDR2 FQGNSA. This CDR3 region has 15 residues.

This chain connects TRBV7-2 to TRBJ2-5; 7 bases line up with TRBD2. This CDR3 region has 15 residues. V gave up 7 bases and J gave up 3 bases; unmatched junction bases: 11. In germline, CDR1 is SGHTA, CDR2 FQGNSA. The chain's CDR3 is CASIPNRLAEETQYF. The CDR3, as DNA: TGTGCCAGCATCCCAAATCGGCTAGCGGAAGAGACCCAGTACTTC.

For the CDR3, the DNA is TGTGCCAGCTCACGTAGCGGTTTTAGCTCCTACGAGCAGTACTTC. Protein sequence: CASSRSGFSSYEQYF. The chain has TRBV18 and TRBJ2-7; D is possibly TRBD2 (6 bases). V was trimmed by 4 bases and J by 0 bases, leaving 13 bases between them. The CDR3 totals 15 residues. Germline V gene sequence: CDR1 KGHSH, CDR2 LQKENI.

V gene TRBV5-5 combines with J gene TRBJ1-5; 8 bases are shared with TRBD1. The CDR3 consists of 12 residues. CDR1 and CDR2 from the germline V gene are SGHKS and YYEKEE (reference sequence). Losses at the gene ends were 4 bases for V and 8 bases for J; bases not matched to a gene: 2. The CDR3 loop reads CASSLTGEPQHF. The CDR3 bases are TGTGCCAGCAGCCTGACAGGGGAGCCCCAGCATTTT.

The genes are TRBV9 and TRBJ2-3, with a tentative D call TRBD1 (6 bases). CDR1 is SGDLS and CDR2 is YYNGEE in the germline V gene. V lost 4 bases to trimming and J lost 2 bases, with 20 bases between them. This CDR3 region has 17 residues. The CDR3 region is CASSPDMGHVATDTQYF. The CDR3 coding sequence is TGTGCCAGCAGCCCGGACATGGGACACGTCGCCACAGATACGCAGTATTTT.

V gene TRBV28 combines with J gene TRBJ1-4, with D possibly being TRBD1 (5 bases). The germline V gene encodes CDR1 MDHEN and CDR2 SYDVKM. V was clipped by 5 bases and J by 0 bases, with 7 bases between them. The CDR3 is 14 residues long. CDR3 coding DNA: TGTGCCAGCAGTCGACAGCCAACTAATGAAAAACTGTTTTTT. It yields the protein CASSRQPTNEKLFF.

The chain employs TRBV2 and TRBJ2-1, with 9 bases that match TRBD2. Trimming removed 6 bases from V and 6 bases from J; junction bases left unmatched: 9. The CDR3 consists of 15 residues. The germline V gene has CDR1 SNHLY and CDR2 FYNNEI. CDR3 sequence: CASRAASGISNEQFF. The CDR3 DNA reads TGTGCCAGCAGGGCTGCTAGCGGGATTAGCAATGAGCAGTTCTTC.

The rearrangement uses TRBV23-1 and TRBJ2-2, with 7 bases lining up with TRBD1. TRBV23-1 is sorted into the ORF group, with uncertain function. The CDR3 runs 18 residues. J gave up 1 base and V 2 bases, and 10 bases lay outside the gene matches. CDR3 sequence reads: CASSQNRGPPRNTGELFF. CDR3 bases: TGCGCCAGCAGTCAAAACAGGGGTCCCCCTCGGAACACCGGGGAGCTGTTTTTT.

In its sample, this clone was seen once. The V call is TRBV6-5, the J call TRBJ2-3, with TRBD1 matching over 8 bases. The CDR3 sequence is 13 residues long. The ends lost 9 bases at V and 4 bases at J; junction bases unmatched: 6. Germline CDR1 MNHEY, CDR2 SVGAGI. The CDR3: CASVPTGADTQYF. DNA for the CDR3: TGTGCCAGTGTACCGACAGGGGCAGATACGCAGTATTTT.

The chain recombines TRBV3-1 (or the pseudogene TRBV3-2) with TRBJ2-5; no reliable D call. The CDR3 spans 14 residues. Germline lookup yields CDR1 LGHDT and CDR2 YNNKEL (reference sequence). V shed 4 bases and J shed 4 bases, with 13 bases lying between them. Here the CDR3 DNA reads TGTGCCAGCAGCCCCCTAGGCAGTGGAGAGACCCAGTACTTC. As protein: CASSPLGSGETQYF.

This clone was found once. CDR3 sequence reads: CASRRRGLAGPTLNEQFF. DNA of the CDR3: TGTGCCAGCAGGAGAAGGGGACTAGCGGGCCCCACCCTCAATGAGCAGTTCTTC. The rearrangement uses TRBV2 and TRBJ2-1, with 12 positions matching TRBD2. The CDR3 has 18 amino acids. The junction had 15 bases not matched to a gene; V was cut back by 6 bases and J by 6 bases. Germline loops: CDR1 SNHLY, CDR2 FYNNEI. The full variable domain, with the rest looked up from reference TRBV2 and TRBJ2-1, is EPEVTQTPSHQVTQMGQEVILRCVPISNHLYFYWYRQILGQKVEFLVSFYNNEISEKSEIFDDQFSVERPDGSNFTLKIRSTKLEDSAMYFCASRRRGLAGPTLNEQFFGPGTRLTVL.

This clone has more than one count but fewer than ten. The chain links TRBV2 to TRBJ1-2, with D unresolved. The ends were cut back, 2 bases at V and 6 bases at J, with 10 bases in the middle. Germline lookup yields CDR1 SNHLY and CDR2 FYNNEI. This CDR3 has 13 amino acids. CDR3 sequence (DNA): TGTGCCAGCAGTGAAAGCCGGGAGGATGGCTACACCTTC. Protein product: CASSESREDGYTF.